The clone carrying this T cell receptor (beta chain) was seen once. This sample was included in a study of blood T cell repertoires in COVID-19. Study information: The United States, Italy and Spain were the sources of the acute and convalescent COVID-19 samples. Nucleic acid was either cDNA or gDNA, and it came from T cells, B-cell-depleted T cells, or PBMCs.

Per the original data handling: Amplification with reference gene primers provided the estimates of nucleated cell counts. Sequencing was performed with immunoSEQ multiplex PCR; in TCRdb, only in-frame clones are kept and a portion is missing. The DNA was the basis for D and trimming; V, J and clone size are from that table. Of some 290,000 clones in the sample, around nine tenths were seen once. Trimming left V 4 bases short and J 4 bases short, with 14 bases between. CDR3 size: 14 residues. CDR1 and CDR2 from the germline V gene are SGHNT and YYREEE (reference sequence). During the 2 weeks before they entered the study, exposed participants had met someone with a PCR-confirmed or clinician-diagnosed COVID-19 case.

The chain is built from TRBV5-4 and TRBJ1-2, with D tentatively TRBD1 (5 bases). The clonotype originates from a woman in her twenties or thirties who had been exposed to COVID-19. Sequencing used PBMCs or T cells enriched from blood (not recorded which). This CDR3 is CASSEKGGVYGYTF. DNA for the CDR3: TGTGCCAGCAGCGAAAAGGGAGGGGTCTATGGCTACACCTTC.